Listed below are T cell receptor beta chains from one sample, sequenced in a study of a mutant IDH1 vaccine in newly diagnosed glioma. These receptors lack a known antigen. Clones were read by immunoSEQ multiplex PCR, and TCRdb kept only the in-frame ones, dropping some. The sample has 50,000 to 65,000 clones; approximately 87% are singletons. The sequencing used PBMCs, collected from a glioma patient whose treatment included an IDH1 peptide vaccine. The source is a middle-aged man with glioma. CDR3s include the opening cysteine and the closing phenylalanine or tryptophan. The D gene is left open where the match is weak. Expanded clones get a size class; other rows say once, few or many, or leave the size out.

v_gene: TRBV19; j_gene: TRBJ2-7; d_gene: TRBD1; abundance: -; CDR3aa: CASSIWDSHYEQYF; CDR3nt: TGTGCCAGTAGTATCTGGGACAGCCACTACGAGCAGTACTTC
v_gene: TRBV6-4; j_gene: TRBJ2-3; d_gene: -; abundance: -; CDR3aa: CASKAGASTDTQYF; CDR3nt: TGTGCCAGTAAGGCGGGCGCTAGCACAGATACGCAGTATTTT
v_gene: TRBV14; j_gene: TRBJ2-7; d_gene: -; abundance: -; CDR3aa: CASSQGLEQYF; CDR3nt: TGTGCCAGCAGCCAAGGGCTAGAGCAGTACTTC
v_gene: TRBV4-2; j_gene: TRBJ2-3; d_gene: TRBD2; abundance: -; CDR3aa: CASSQTTSGRPDTQYF; CDR3nt: TGTGCCAGCAGCCAAACCACTAGCGGGAGACCAGATACGCAGTATTTT
v_gene: TRBV27; j_gene: TRBJ2-7; d_gene: TRBD2; abundance: -; CDR3aa: CASSLSTAGAYEQYF; CDR3nt: TGTGCCAGCAGTTTATCGACGGCGGGAGCCTACGAGCAGTACTTC
v_gene: TRBV18; j_gene: TRBJ1-3; d_gene: -; abundance: -; CDR3aa: CASSPGGGGRVFSGNTIYF; CDR3nt: TGTGCCAGCTCACCTGGGGGGGGTGGGAGAGTTTTCTCTGGAAACACCATATATTTT
v_gene: TRBV28; j_gene: TRBJ2-7; d_gene: TRBD1; abundance: -; CDR3aa: CASSWTGLYEQYF; CDR3nt: TGTGCCAGCAGTTGGACAGGACTCTACGAGCAGTACTTC
v_gene: TRBV28; j_gene: TRBJ1-5; d_gene: -; abundance: once; CDR3aa: CASSTLDAYNQPQHF; CDR3nt: TGTGCCAGCAGTACCCTGGACGCTTACAATCAGCCCCAGCATTTT
v_gene: TRBV7-2; j_gene: TRBJ1-3; d_gene: TRBD1; abundance: -; CDR3aa: CASSLAGWQGDTIYF; CDR3nt: TGTGCCAGCAGCTTAGCGGGGTGGCAGGGGGACACCATATATTTT
v_gene: TRBV7-2; j_gene: TRBJ1-1; d_gene: TRBD1; abundance: -; CDR3aa: CASSLIGGGNTEAFF; CDR3nt: TGTGCCAGCAGCTTAATAGGGGGCGGGAACACTGAAGCTTTCTTT
v_gene: TRBV6-1; j_gene: TRBJ1-1; d_gene: -; abundance: -; CDR3aa: CASSEMVGAEAFF; CDR3nt: TGTGCCAGCAGTGAAATGGTCGGGGCTGAAGCTTTCTTT